This T cell receptor beta chain appears in the sequencing data of a study of cytomegalovirus exposure and HLA in healthy donors. Germline CDR1 reads LNHNV; CDR2 reads YYDKDF (reference sequence). With 0 bases removed from V and 1 base from J, the gap between germline ends came to 3 bases. This CDR3 is 14 amino acids long. With 60 Vbeta and 13 Jbeta primers, the PCR was carried out. The repertoire was sequenced with immunoSEQ multiplex PCR; TCRdb's copy has only in-frame clones and lacks some. The sample holds roughly 220,000 clones, about four fifths seen once. The J gene is TRBJ1-4, the V gene TRBV15; no clear D gene. Sequencing was done on a sample of PBMCs. This sequence was found in a man aged 25-45 years in good health and CMV-seronegative. The CDR3 here is CATSRDLTNEKLFF. DNA for the CDR3: TGTGCCACCAGCAGAGACTTAACTAATGAAAAACTGTTTTTT.